This T cell receptor (beta chain) comes out of a study of shared clonotypes between healthy human individuals (dated by TCRdb to 2019 to 2021). Broadly, across the study: The cohort comprised two women and a few men aged 18 to 49 years. To estimate repertoire size and how much clonotypes are shared between individuals, the study performed deep sequencing of blood TCR repertoires from a handful of healthy adults. To increase sequencing depth and limit assay-specific biases, TCR repertoire library preparation and sequencing were carried out by different laboratories using diverse techniques. For each donor, CD4 naive and CD4 memory were each given three plates, CD8 naive was given two plates, and CD8 memory was given one plate. Per donor, leukapheresis produced somewhere between about 0.94 and 10 billion PBMCs.

On the study overall, not on this receptor specifically: Sampling was limited to blood, and TCR repertoires in tissue likely differ from TCR repertoires in blood. When several donors were compared, the shared fraction of clonotypes was around 5.1% for naive CD4, 3.5% to 4% for naive CD8, more than 2% for memory CD4, and 0.4% for memory CD8. Based on pairwise subsampling, the degree of clonotype sharing among donors was expected to be affected by sequencing depth. Higher generation probabilities were observed for clonotypes shared by all four sorted-subset donors than for non-shared clonotypes. Because the study included a small number of donors, the genetic and exposure-history diversity represented was limited. Rarefaction of sorted-subset datasets indicated incomplete sequencing despite the large sequencing depth. Estimated clonotype richness was generally larger for naive than for memory subsets.

CD8 naive samples were obtained by positive selection for CCR7 among CD45RO-negative cells, yielding a CD45RA+CCR7+ population from which TemRA cells were excluded. Healthy HIV-negative adults with no recently reported acute infections or vaccinations were included as donors. Every donor was a Caucasian adult living in Nashville, Tennessee, USA. After blood collection by leukapheresis, PBMCs were isolated using Ficoll-Histopaque density gradient centrifugation and then cryopreserved in the vapor phase of liquid nitrogen. Purity and quantity of every magnetically sorted T cell population were checked by analytical flow cytometry. Genomic DNA was isolated from every sorted fraction and measured by UV absorbance on a Nanodrop 2000c. About this clone itself: The target of this receptor is not known. No base qualities exist here, and no much larger clone lies one base off it.

The CDR3 starts with the cysteine, ends with the phenylalanine, and has 13 residues. The retained sequence is limited to the CDR3, 39 bases, with the frame set at the first base. The germline V gene provides CDR1 SGHRS and CDR2 YFSETQ. V has 5 bases trimmed and J has 2 bases trimmed; junction bases matching no gene number 4. TCR CDR3 regions were amplified from genomic DNA by multiplex PCR using the deep immunoSEQ assay. Genomic DNA extracted from each cell subset was distributed evenly over all wells of several immunoSEQ 96-well plates, and each plate served as one replicate. For sorted subsets, around 200 ng genomic DNA, equal to 30,000 to 35,000 T cell genomes, was loaded into each replicate PCR. Purified libraries were quantified with a Qubit 3.0 fluorometer, sized on a Bioanalyzer 2100, and re-quantified with the KAPA Library Quantification kit. A separate single-read 150-cycle Illumina NextSeq 550 flow cell was used to sequence each immunoSEQ 96-well plate. On the study's bioinformatics: Because the immunoSEQ output held only junctional sequences and lacked quality scores, the filtering could not match the filtering applied to full-length reads. Sequences were annotated with PyIR, a Python wrapper for IgBLAST v1.9, using IMGT germline references to assign V/J genes and CDR3. Any read was removed if the V/J assignment was weak (E-value above 1e-6), the CDR3 was missing, or the read contained stop codons, out-of-frame junctions, or ambiguous translated residues. A V3J clonotype was defined by an identical inferred V gene, J gene, and CDR3 amino acid sequence. The percentage overlap between two repertoires was calculated by dividing the number of shared unique clonotypes by the size of the smaller repertoire. Richness of each repertoire was evaluated using RTK rarefaction, the Chao1 estimator, and Recon v2.1 estimates of unobserved clonotypes. OLGA was used to compute generation probabilities for all TCRbeta clonotypes that the gDNA method yielded from a few donors. The table was pulled from immuneACCESS by TCRdb, which kept in-frame rearrangements only. Such tables lose some clones; where checked, under half of the loss comes from unresolved V genes, and the rest has no known cause. The V and J calls and clone size are taken from that table; D and trimming were inferred from the DNA. The sample table contains about 800,000 clones; only one count was recorded for 90% to 97% of them. Over 0.2% of the sample is held by the ten biggest clonotypes.

The clonotype originates from a man aged 30 to 39 in good health. This chain joins TRBV5-1 to TRBJ2-7, and TRBD1 aligns with 7 junction nucleotides. Input material: naive CD8+ T cells sorted from blood. The intended sense of this specimen's cell subset or site label: CD45RA+CCR7+. The nucleotide sequence is given as TGCGCCAGCAGTCCCCAGGGGGCCTACGAGCAGTACTTC. Translated, this is CASSPQGAYEQYF.